One sample yielded the 13 T cell receptor beta chains listed below, sequenced in a study of shared clonotypes between healthy human individuals. Clones were read by immunoSEQ multiplex PCR, and TCRdb kept only the in-frame ones, dropping some. The sample holds fewer than 2.5 million clones, more than 85% seen once. Sequenced: naive CD4+ T cells from PBMCs. Subset here: CD45RA+ positively selected. These receptors all come from a man aged 18 to 30 in good health. Some clones in this sample may be carry-over from other donors' samples.

V is TRBV11-3 and J is TRBJ2-3; D gene unclear. Looked up from germline, CDR1 is SGHNT and CDR2 is YENEEA. V was trimmed by 3 bases and J by 5 bases, leaving 9 bases between them. The length of the CDR3 is 13 residues. CDR3 region: CASSFGPRDTQYF. The CDR3 region has the DNA TGTGCCAGCAGCTTCGGACCGCGAGATACGCAGTATTTT.

This chain links TRBV29-1 with TRBJ2-3; 11 positions agree with TRBD2. With 4 bases clipped from V and 4 bases from J, the junction kept 16 bases outside the gene matches. The CDR3 loop spans 18 amino acids. The germline CDR1 and CDR2 sequences are SQVTM and ANQGSEA. In DNA, the CDR3 is TGCAGCGTTGCCCGAGCCGGGTTAGCGGGAGGGCCTTCAGATACGCAGTATTTT. Encoded protein: CSVARAGLAGGPSDTQYF.

J is TRBJ2-1 and V is TRBV10-3; 8 bases align to TRBD2. The CDR3 consists of 15 residues. The V gene end was trimmed by 3 bases and the J gene end by 6 bases; junction bases not matched to a gene: 7. CDR1 and CDR2 from the germline V gene are ENHRY and SYGVKD. CDR3 protein: CAISDSQREFNEQFF. The CDR3, as DNA: TGTGCCATCAGTGATAGCCAGCGGGAGTTCAATGAGCAGTTCTTC.

The chain employs TRBV14 and TRBJ2-7; tentatively, D is TRBD1 (5 bases). Germline V gene sequence: CDR1 SGHDN, CDR2 FVKESK. CDR3 length: 13 amino acids. The V and J ends lost 1 base and 6 bases respectively, with 10 bases between them. CDR3 sequence (DNA): TGTGCCAGCAGCCAAGCGGCAAGGGGCGAGCAGTACTTC. Amino acids: CASSQAARGEQYF.

The chain combines TRBV28 with TRBJ1-6; 7 bases match TRBD1. V dropped 4 bases and J dropped 10; count of bases not matched to a gene: 7. Germline V CDR1 and CDR2: MDHEN, SYDVKM. The CDR3 is 14 amino acids. In nucleotides, the CDR3 is TGTGCCAGCAGTTCCCCGACAGGGCGCTCACCCCTCCACTTT. This encodes CASSSPTGRSPLHF.

Points on this clone: Distinct nucleotide sequences in the sample also encode this CDR3. This chain connects TRBV5-1 to TRBJ1-2, with 9 positions matching TRBD1. Per germline, CDR1 SGHRS and CDR2 YFSETQ. The CDR3 spans 13 residues. V lost 3 bases to trimming and J lost 8 bases; unmatched junction nucleotides: 5. CDR3 region: CASSSGQGGGYTF. CDR3 bases: TGCGCCAGCAGCTCGGGACAGGGCGGGGGCTACACCTTC.

V gene TRBV10-3 combines with J gene TRBJ1-5; the D gene is possibly TRBD1 (6 bases). The CDR3 contains 15 residues. Germline CDR1 and CDR2: ENHRY and SYGVKD. V lost 11 bases and J lost 0, with 17 bases in between. As DNA, the CDR3 is TGTGCCTCCAGAGCCCGGACAGATAGCAATCAGCCCCAGCATTTT. This translates into CASRARTDSNQPQHF.

This sequence joins TRBV5-6 and TRBJ2-7; possible D gene TRBD1, 5 bases. V gave up 1 base and J gave up 1 base, with 15 bases separating them. The CDR3 runs to 16 residues. Germline V gene data show CDR1 as SGHDT and CDR2 as YYEEEE. CDR3 sequence reads: CASSLTGGPLSYEQYF. The CDR3 region has the DNA TGTGCCAGCAGCTTGACAGGCGGCCCCCTGTCCTACGAGCAGTACTTC.

Notes on this clone: Distinct nucleotide sequences in the sample also encode this CDR3. This chain joins TRBV7-8 and TRBJ1-1, with D hard to call. Trimming stripped 1 base from V and 4 bases from J, with 4 bases between. Per the germline V gene, CDR1 is SGHVS and CDR2 is FQNEAQ. The CDR3 totals 12 residues. This chain's CDR3 is CASSLGPTEAFF. CDR3 nucleotides: TGTGCCAGCAGCTTAGGCCCCACTGAAGCTTTCTTT.

V usage is TRBV11-2 and J usage is TRBJ2-1, with 7 bases matching TRBD2. The length of the CDR3 is 14 residues. Germline values: CDR1 SGHAT, CDR2 FQNNGV. Losses at the gene ends were 0 bases for V and 8 bases for J; bases not matched to a gene: 4. The CDR3 sequence: CASSLDGGSYEQFF. CDR3 nucleotides: TGTGCCAGCAGCTTAGATGGCGGGAGTTATGAGCAGTTCTTC.

The J gene is TRBJ2-7, the V gene TRBV5-1; TRBD1 matches at 10 bases. The CDR3 runs 14 residues. The V gene's germline CDR1 is SGHRS and CDR2 YFSETQ. The V and J ends lost 4 bases and 1 base, in that order; junction bases with no gene match: 2. The CDR3 loop reads CASSTDRGSYEQYF. Here the CDR3 DNA reads TGCGCCAGCAGCACGGACAGGGGGTCCTACGAGCAGTACTTC.

The chain combines TRBV28 with TRBJ1-2; D possibly corresponds to TRBD1 (6 bases). This CDR3 comprises 15 residues. Germline loops: CDR1 MDHEN, CDR2 SYDVKM. V dropped 0 bases and J dropped 9 bases, with 17 bases sitting between them. The CDR3 DNA follows: TGTGCCAGCAGTTTATGGTCACAGGGTTTAAGGAGCTACACCTTC. This sequence encodes CASSLWSQGLRSYTF.

Notes on this clone: The sample carries other DNA sequences with the same CDR3. This chain links TRBV4-1 with TRBJ2-1; 8 nucleotides align to TRBD2. Germline V gene lookup returns CDR1 MGHRA and CDR2 YSYEKL. The CDR3 is 15 residues long. V shed 1 base and J 7 bases; nucleotides not matched to a gene: 6. CDR3 protein: CASSQGPGGYNEQFF. As DNA, the CDR3 is TGCGCCAGCAGCCAAGGCCCGGGGGGGTATAATGAGCAGTTCTTC.